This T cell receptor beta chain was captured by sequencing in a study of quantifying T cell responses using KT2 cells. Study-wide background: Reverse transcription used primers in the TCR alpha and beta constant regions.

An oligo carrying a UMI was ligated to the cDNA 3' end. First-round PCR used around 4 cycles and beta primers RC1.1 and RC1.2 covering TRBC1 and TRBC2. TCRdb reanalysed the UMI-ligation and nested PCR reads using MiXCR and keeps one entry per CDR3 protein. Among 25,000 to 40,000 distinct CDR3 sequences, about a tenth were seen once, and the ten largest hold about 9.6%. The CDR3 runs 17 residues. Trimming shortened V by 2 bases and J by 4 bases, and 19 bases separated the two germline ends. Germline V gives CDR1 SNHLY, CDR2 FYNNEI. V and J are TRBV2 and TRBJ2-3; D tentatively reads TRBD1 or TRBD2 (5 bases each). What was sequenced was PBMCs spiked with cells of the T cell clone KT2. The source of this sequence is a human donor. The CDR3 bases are TGTGCCAGCAGTGAAATGTACGGGGCCAACGGCGCAGATACGCAGTATTTT. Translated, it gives CASSEMYGANGADTQYF.